A single sample gave rise to the 27 T cell receptor beta chains below, sequenced in a study of blood T cells in healthy people across ages. A second PCR, run for about 6 to 11 cycles, used a sample-barcoded 5' primer plus a J-beta primer mix. A single record per CDR3 protein comes from TCRdb applying MiXCR to the 5' RACE reads. This sample has some 850,000 distinct CDR3 sequences, with 25% to 30% found just once. In addition, the sample was reused for a study of T cells of mothers and their children.

Sample: blood. The source is a boy aged 5-17 years in good health.

The rearrangement uses TRBV7-9 and TRBJ2-1; tentative D call: TRBD1 (6 bases). Germline CDR1 SEHNR, CDR2 FQNEAQ (reference sequence). This CDR3 contains 14 residues. With 5 bases removed from V and 5 bases from J, the gap between germline ends came to 13 bases. DNA for the CDR3: TGTGCCAGCAGCAATTCAGGGACAAACAATGAGCAGTTCTTC. Its translation: CASSNSGTNNEQFF.

This clonotype was counted a few times. The CDR3 spells CASSVGGGSPADTQYF. The CDR3 DNA is TGTGCCAGCAGTGTAGGGGGGGGCTCCCCGGCGGATACGCAGTATTTT. The chain is built from TRBV6-4 and TRBJ2-3, with a possible D match to TRBD2 (7 bases). Trimming took 4 bases from V and 6 from J, leaving 20 bases between them. From germline, CDR1 is MRHNA and CDR2 SNTAGT. The CDR3 consists of 16 residues.

V gene TRBV14 combines with J gene TRBJ2-3, with 7 bases identical to TRBD2. The V and J ends lost 4 bases and 1 base, in that order; junction bases with no gene match: 17. The CDR3 has 19 residues. Germline lookup yields CDR1 SGHDN and CDR2 FVKESK. CDR3 nucleotides: TGTGCCAGCAGCCCGCATTTAAGCGGGGAGTCCTGGGGCACAGATACGCAGTATTTT. Translating gives CASSPHLSGESWGTDTQYF. Full variable domain (rest looked up from reference TRBV14 and TRBJ2-3): EAGVTQFPSHSVIEKGQTVTLRCDPISGHDNLYWYRRVMGKEIKFLLHFVKESKQDESGMPNNRFLAERTGGTYSTLKVQPAELEDSGVYFCASSPHLSGESWGTDTQYFGPGTRLTVL.

This chain joins TRBV5-5 and TRBJ1-4; tentatively, D is TRBD1 (5 bases). The germline V gene has CDR1 SGHKS and CDR2 YYEKEE (reference sequence). The CDR3 sequence is 18 residues long. The ends were cut back, 3 bases at V and 3 bases at J, with 21 bases in the middle. The CDR3: CASSSTGQGTWSNEKLFF. The CDR3, as DNA: TGTGCCAGCAGCTCAACGGGGCAGGGAACTTGGTCTAATGAAAAACTGTTTTTT.

V gene TRBV7-8 combines with J gene TRBJ2-2, with D unclear. V lost 5 bases and J 2 bases, leaving 12 bases between the germline ends. The germline V gene has CDR1 SGHVS and CDR2 FQNEAQ. CDR3 length equals 15 residues. The CDR3 loop is CASSPLESNTGELFF. The CDR3 nucleotides are TGTGCCAGCAGCCCTCTGGAAAGCAACACCGGGGAGCTGTTTTTT. Full variable domain (rest looked up from reference TRBV7-8 and TRBJ2-2): GAGVSQSPRYKVAKRGQDVALRCDPISGHVSLFWYQQALGQGPEFLTYFQNEAQLDKSGLPSDRFFAERPEGSVSTLKIQRTQQEDSAVYLCASSPLESNTGELFFGEGSRLTVL.

This clonotype was detected a few times. This chain uses TRBV3-1 with TRBJ1-2, with TRBD1 as a possible D gene (6 bases). The germline V gene has CDR1 LGHDT and CDR2 YNNKEL (reference sequence). Trimming shortened V by 4 bases and J by 2 bases, and 14 bases separated the two germline ends. The CDR3 has 15 amino acids. The CDR3 reads CASSPAGAGNYGYTF. The DNA for the CDR3 is TGTGCCAGCAGCCCAGCAGGGGCAGGGAACTATGGCTACACCTTC.

V gene TRBV16 combines with J gene TRBJ1-1, with unresolved D. Per the germline V gene, CDR1 is KGHSY and CDR2 is FQNENV. Trimming pared 4 bases from V and 7 bases from J, leaving 16 bases between. CDR3 length: 14 residues. CDR3 bases: TGTGCCAGCAGCCTCTCCGGCAGCGGCGGTGAAGCTTTCTTT. This gives the protein CASSLSGSGGEAFF.

This clonotype has only a few counts. CDR3 sequence reads: CASSTGGNGAGELFF. The CDR3 DNA reads as TGCGCCAGCAGTACCGGAGGCAATGGGGCCGGGGAGCTGTTTTTT. The chain joins TRBV5-1 to TRBJ2-2, with D perhaps TRBD2 (5 bases). V was shortened by 5 bases and J by 6 bases, with 17 bases between the two germline ends. Germline values: CDR1 SGHRS, CDR2 YFSETQ. The CDR3 loop spans 15 amino acids. Variable domain in full (rest from reference TRBV5-1 and TRBJ2-2): KAGVTQTPRYLIKTRGQQVTLSCSPISGHRSVSWYQQTPGQGLQFLFEYFSETQRNKGNFPGRFSGRQFSNSRSEMNVSTLELGDSALYLCASSTGGNGAGELFFGEGSRLTVL.

This clonotype was detected only a few times. This chain links TRBV12-3 or TRBV12-4 with TRBJ1-2; the D gene is possibly TRBD1 (6 bases). Trimming left V 3 bases short and J 3 bases short, with 11 bases between. The CDR3 contains 14 residues. The CDR3 bases are TGTGCCAGCAGTTTGCAGGGGTTCGACTATGGCTACACCTTC. Its protein product is CASSLQGFDYGYTF.

This chain links TRBV12-3 or TRBV12-4 with TRBJ2-7, with D perhaps TRBD2 (7 bases). The J call is uncertain, as TRBJ2-1 better fits the DNA end. The CDR3 is made up of 15 amino acids. CDR3 coding DNA: TGTGCCAGCAGTTTTGGGGGGGCCTTCTACAATGAGCAGTTCTTC. This codes for CASSFGGAFYNEQFF.

This chain connects TRBV12-3 or TRBV12-4 to TRBJ1-3, with no clear D. This CDR3 comprises 15 residues. V lost 7 bases to trimming and J lost 0 bases, with 13 bases between them. CDR3 coding DNA: TGTGCCAGCATTTCCCTTGGCAGCTCTGGAAACACCATATATTTT. Its protein is CASISLGSSGNTIYF.

The chain carries TRBV29-1 and TRBJ2-5; 8 bases align to TRBD1. Germline CDR1 is SQVTM and CDR2 is ANQGSEA. The CDR3 extends over 13 amino acids. Trimming took 5 bases from V and 5 from J; bases not matched to a gene: 7. CDR3 in amino acids: CSVHPGGRETQYF. In DNA form, the CDR3 reads TGCAGCGTTCACCCAGGGGGCAGGGAGACCCAGTACTTC.

In DNA, the CDR3 is TGTGCCAGCAGCTTGGAACCGGGACTTAGCACAGATACGCAGTATTTT. Translating it yields CASSLEPGLSTDTQYF. The chain links TRBV5-4 to TRBJ2-3; possible D gene TRBD2, 6 bases. Germline values: CDR1 SGHNT, CDR2 YYREEE (reference sequence). The CDR3 is 16 residues long. V lost 0 bases and J 0 bases, leaving 11 bases between the germline ends.

The sample holds a few counts of this clonotype. V gene TRBV6-2 or TRBV6-3 combines with J gene TRBJ2-1; D perhaps matches TRBD1 (5 bases). This CDR3 comprises 16 residues. The germline V gene has CDR1 MNHEY and CDR2 SVGEGT. Trimming removed 6 bases at V and 8 bases at J, with 23 bases between. CDR3 coding DNA: TGTGCCAGCAGAAATCCTCCGGACATTGGGGTCCATGAGCAGTTCTTC. It specifies CASRNPPDIGVHEQFF.

This clonotype was counted between two and nine times. The V and J genes are TRBV20-1 and TRBJ2-1, with D unclear. The last part of the DNA fits TRBJ2-5 better; the J call may be wrong. The CDR3 is 13 residues long. Per germline, CDR1 DFQATT and CDR2 SNEGSKA (reference sequence). The CDR3 DNA is TGCAGTGCTAGCCCGTCCCCGGCAGAGACCCAGTACTTC. This encodes CSASPSPAETQYF.

This clonotype has a handful of counts. The chain uses TRBV5-1 and TRBJ1-4; no clear D. Germline CDR1 is SGHRS and CDR2 is YFSETQ. Trimming stripped 3 bases from V and 5 bases from J, with 8 bases between. The CDR3 is 13 residues long. DNA for the CDR3: TGCGCCAGCAGCTCCGGGGTGAATGAAAAACTGTTTTTT. Its translation is CASSSGVNEKLFF.

The table lists this clonotype with a few counts. This sequence joins TRBV28 and TRBJ2-5; 9 nucleotides align to TRBD1. The CDR3 length is 16 residues. With V trimmed by 6 bases and J by 5 bases, 13 bases remained unmatched. Germline V CDR1 and CDR2: MDHEN, SYDVKM. Here the CDR3 reads CASRINSGTGRETQYF. For the CDR3, the DNA is TGTGCCAGCAGAATAAACTCCGGGACAGGGAGGGAGACCCAGTACTTC.

This clonotype was observed a few times. The V and J genes are TRBV27 and TRBJ2-3; 7 bases are shared with TRBD1. This CDR3 has 14 amino acids. CDR1 and CDR2 (germline): MNHEY, SMNVEV (reference sequence). J was trimmed by 2 bases and V by 4 bases; bases with no gene match: 3. In nucleotides, the CDR3 is TGTGCCAGCAGTTCGACAGGGATCACAGATACGCAGTATTTT. This gives the protein CASSSTGITDTQYF.

The V call is TRBV6-6, the J call TRBJ2-1; no definite D call. The CDR3 is 14 residues long. The V and J ends lost 8 bases and 0 bases respectively, with 11 bases between them. From germline, CDR1 is MNHNY and CDR2 SVGAGI (reference sequence). The CDR3 protein is CASARPSSYNEQFF. CDR3 DNA: TGTGCCAGCGCTCGTCCCAGCTCCTACAATGAGCAGTTCTTC.

This clonotype was seen a few times. This chain joins TRBV2 and TRBJ2-5; D perhaps matches TRBD2 (5 bases). Gene TRBJ2-7 matches the end of the DNA better, so the J call may be wrong. Germline values: CDR1 SNHLY, CDR2 FYNNEI. This CDR3 is built from 14 residues. The chain's CDR3 is CASTPRGEYYEQYF. For the CDR3, the DNA is TGTGCCAGCACCCCCCGGGGAGAATACTACGAGCAGTACTTC.

The V and J genes are TRBV28 and TRBJ2-5; TRBD2 is a possible D gene (6 bases). CDR3 length: 12 amino acids. With 1 base removed from V and 11 bases from J, the gap between germline ends came to 11 bases. CDR1 is MDHEN and CDR2 is SYDVKM in the germline V gene. CDR3 bases: TGTGCCAGCAGTTTATTTGGACGGGAGCAGTACTTC. Translating gives CASSLFGREQYF.

This clonotype was counted a few times. V usage is TRBV20-1 and J usage is TRBJ2-5; 8 positions agree with TRBD2. The junction had 6 bases not matched to a gene; V was cut back by 3 bases and J by 0 bases. The CDR3 is 15 amino acids. CDR1 and CDR2 (germline): DFQATT, SNEGSKA (reference sequence). Written as DNA, the CDR3 is TGCAGTGCTAGGACCCCTAGCGGGTACCAAGAGACCCAGTACTTC. Amino acids: CSARTPSGYQETQYF.

This clonotype has more than one count but fewer than ten. The rearrangement joins TRBV4-1 to TRBJ2-4; D may correspond to TRBD1 or TRBD2 (6 bases each). Germline lookup yields CDR1 MGHRA and CDR2 YSYEKL. Trimming took off 2 bases at V and 0 bases at J, with 11 bases between the two ends. The CDR3 consists of 16 residues. CDR3: CASSQWGALAKNIQYF. The CDR3 DNA reads TGCGCCAGCAGCCAATGGGGGGCCCTAGCCAAAAACATTCAGTACTTC.

This chain uses TRBV19 with TRBJ2-3; TRBD1 agrees at 8 bases. The CDR3 spans 16 residues. In germline, CDR1 is LNHDA, CDR2 SQIVND (reference sequence). With 4 bases clipped from V and 0 bases from J, the junction kept 6 bases outside the gene matches. For the CDR3, the DNA is TGTGCCAGTAGTAGAAGAGGGACAGGAAGCACAGATACGCAGTATTTT. Translated, it gives CASSRRGTGSTDTQYF.

V usage is TRBV2 and J usage is TRBJ2-7; D uncertain. From germline, CDR1 is SNHLY and CDR2 FYNNEI. The CDR3 totals 13 residues. V shed 7 bases and J shed 2 bases, with 12 bases lying between them. The CDR3 DNA is TGTGCCAGCACCTCACGCATCCCCTACGAGCAGTACTTC. This translates into CASTSRIPYEQYF.

The rearrangement uses TRBV14 and TRBJ2-1; possibly TRBD1 for D (6 bases). Looked up from germline, CDR1 is SGHDN and CDR2 is FVKESK. The V gene lost 3 bases and the J gene lost 5 bases, with 11 bases spanning the gap. This CDR3 has 14 residues. The CDR3 coding sequence is TGTGCCAGCAGCCAGGCATGGACAGACAATGAGCAGTTCTTC. Translating it yields CASSQAWTDNEQFF.

The genes are TRBV12-3 or TRBV12-4 and TRBJ2-1, with D possibly being TRBD2 (5 bases). The V and J ends lost 3 bases and 7 bases respectively, with 16 bases between them. The CDR3 sequence is 15 residues long. CDR3: CASSLSVRGGNEQFF. The DNA for the CDR3 is TGTGCCAGCAGTTTGTCGGTACGGGGTGGGAATGAGCAGTTCTTC.